In this sample, the clone carrying this T cell receptor beta chain turned up many times. The antigen remains unidentified. Beta-chain TCR CDR3 regions were amplified from RNA transcripts. Second-round multiplex PCR came after first-round RT-PCR with HTBI primers. In TCRdb, the multiplex PCR reads were re-called with MiXCR into one record per CDR3 protein. Of around 660,000 distinct CDR3 sequences listed, roughly two fifths are singletons. The starting material, 8 to 10 ml of fresh peripheral blood, provided the PBMCs. This sample is part of a study of Graves' ophthalmopathy and Graves' hyperthyroidism. The wider study: Untreated patients at initial diagnosis provided peripheral blood. Findings and limits, study-wide: For separating ophthalmopathy from stable hyperthyroidism, a 13-signature model gave about 90% sensitivity and about 80% specificity. Also, most clonotypes expanded in the thyroid above 0.001 frequency appeared in blood.

The sequence came from an adult man with Graves' ophthalmopathy. The sample comprised peripheral blood.

The CDR3 DNA is TGTGCCAGCAGCGTGGACAGCCCGGGAGAGACCCAGTACTTC. It specifies CASSVDSPGETQYF. The chain is built from TRBV12-3 or TRBV12-4 and TRBJ2-5; tentative D call: TRBD1 (6 bases). The V end lost 6 bases, the J end lost 4 bases, and 15 bases lay between the germline ends. This CDR3 region has 14 residues.